This passage covers 7 T cell receptor beta chains from one sample sequenced in a study of blood T cell repertoires in COVID-19 (dated by TCRdb to about 2020). Libraries were prepared through the immunoSEQ multiplex PCR assay. This immuneACCESS table, as held by TCRdb, lists in-frame sequences with V and J called but not all clones. Of the missing ones, under half trace to an unresolved V gene in checked studies; the others have no known cause. Recorded for this sample are about 480,000 clones; roughly 90% of them occurred a single time. The ten largest clonotypes hold 1.5% to 2% of the sample. The sample taken for sequencing was PBMCs or T cells enriched from blood (not recorded which). The source is a woman aged 40 to 50 who had recovered from COVID-19.

This chain joins TRBV5-1 and TRBJ2-1, with 8 bases lining up with TRBD2. V lost 0 bases to trimming and J lost 5 bases; unmatched junction nucleotides: 13. The CDR3 sequence is 18 residues long. Germline V lookup: CDR1 SGHRS, CDR2 YFSETQ. CDR3 DNA sequence: TGCGCCAGCAGCTTGGTGGGGATACTAGCGGCCCTAGACAATGAGCAGTTCTTC. Translation gives CASSLVGILAALDNEQFF.

The table lists this clone with a count of one. The rearrangement links TRBV11-3 to TRBJ1-2, with 10 bases identical to TRBD1. V shed 1 base and J 6 bases; nucleotides not matched to a gene: 11. CDR3 size: 17 residues. Looked up from germline, CDR1 is SGHNT and CDR2 is YENEEA. CDR3 in amino acids: CASSLVSTGTGVDGYTF. The CDR3 nucleotides are TGTGCCAGCAGCTTAGTTTCCACCGGGACAGGGGTGGATGGCTACACCTTC.

The chain employs TRBV4-2 and TRBJ2-5; D perhaps matches TRBD1 (6 bases). Trimming shortened V by 0 bases and J by 4 bases, and 15 bases separated the two germline ends. Per the germline V gene, CDR1 is LGHNA and CDR2 is YNFKEQ. The CDR3 sequence is 16 residues long. The CDR3 loop reads CASSQDLARGGETQYF. CDR3 nucleotides: TGTGCCAGCAGCCAAGATCTAGCTCGAGGGGGAGAGACCCAGTACTTC.

The J gene is TRBJ1-1, the V gene TRBV27; D call uncertain. CDR3 size: 14 residues. Germline loops: CDR1 MNHEY, CDR2 SMNVEV (reference sequence). The V gene lost 6 bases and the J gene lost 2 bases, with 13 bases spanning the gap. CDR3 in amino acids: CASSLLPLNTEAFF. The DNA for the CDR3 is TGTGCCAGCAGCCTTCTACCCCTCAACACTGAAGCTTTCTTT.

This clone was detected only a few times. J is TRBJ1-5 and V is TRBV2; TRBD1 is a possible D gene (6 bases). Germline V gene data show CDR1 as SNHLY and CDR2 as FYNNEI. This CDR3 has 13 residues. The CDR3 nucleotides read TGTGCGACACGACAGGATAGCAATCAGCCCCAGCATTTT. The encoded protein is CATRQDSNQPQHF.

This clone was detected only a few times. The genes are TRBV5-4 and TRBJ2-2, with D perhaps TRBD1 (6 bases). The CDR3 consists of 16 residues. Germline V CDR1 and CDR2: SGHNT, YYREEE (reference sequence). The V gene lost 4 bases and the J gene lost 4 bases, with 17 bases spanning the gap. The CDR3 DNA is TGTGCCAGCAGCCCATCACAGGGTGGGGCCACCGGGGAGCTGTTTTTT. Amino acids: CASSPSQGGATGELFF.

This clone was seen a handful of times. The rearrangement joins TRBV7-8 to TRBJ2-2, with TRBD1 as a possible D gene (6 bases). Germline V gives CDR1 SGHVS, CDR2 FQNEAQ. The germline V and J ends were trimmed by 0 bases and 4 bases, with 9 bases remaining between them. The CDR3 runs to 15 residues. CDR3 in amino acids: CASSLAIQGTGELFF. DNA of the CDR3: TGTGCCAGCAGCTTAGCAATACAGGGCACCGGGGAGCTGTTTTTT.